One and the same sample provided the 14 T cell receptor beta chains below, sequenced in a study of OX40 agonist ivuxolimab in advanced cancers. The assay was immunoSEQ multiplex PCR, and TCRdb's table has in-frame clones only and misses some. The sample yields 25,000 to 35,000 clones, roughly 80% seen once. The sample here was CD4+ or CD8+ T cells sorted from blood, taken in a trial of the OX40 agonist ivuxolimab. These TCRs come from an adult with an advanced solid tumor such as melanoma, head and neck, liver or kidney cancer.

This chain joins TRBV7-3 and TRBJ2-2, with a weak D call TRBD2 (6 bases). The CDR3 runs to 14 residues. The V end was cut by 2 bases, the J end by 6 bases, with 10 bases between. Germline V gene sequence: CDR1 SGHTA, CDR2 FQGTGA. CDR3 in amino acids: CASSLGGSAGELFF. For the CDR3, the DNA is TGTGCCAGCAGCTTAGGAGGGAGCGCCGGGGAGCTGTTTTTT.

This clone occurred many times. The rearrangement uses TRBV2 and TRBJ2-1; perhaps TRBD2 as D (5 bases). This CDR3 comprises 15 residues. Germline V gene lookup returns CDR1 SNHLY and CDR2 FYNNEI. The V and J ends lost 1 base and 2 bases respectively, with 9 bases between them. This CDR3 is CASSEEAATYNEQFF. Here the CDR3 DNA reads TGTGCCAGCAGTGAAGAAGCGGCTACCTACAATGAGCAGTTCTTC.

The chain has TRBV9 and TRBJ2-5; D is perhaps TRBD2 (6 bases). The germline V and J ends were trimmed by 0 bases and 11 bases, with 17 bases remaining between them. Germline V CDR1 and CDR2: SGDLS, YYNGEE. The length of the CDR3 is 14 residues. CDR3 protein: CASSVVAGSREQYF. The CDR3 region has the DNA TGTGCCAGCAGCGTAGTGGCGGGCTCACGGGAGCAGTACTTC.

This clone was observed once. The V gene is TRBV7-9, the J gene TRBJ1-4; D might be TRBD1 (5 bases). Germline V gives CDR1 SEHNR, CDR2 FQNEAQ (reference sequence). This CDR3 comprises 15 residues. Trimming removed 5 bases at V and 4 bases at J, with 14 bases between. CDR3 sequence reads: CASSRPGLVNEKLFF. The CDR3 DNA is TGTGCCAGCAGCAGACCGGGACTCGTTAATGAAAAACTGTTTTTT.

The chain couples TRBV15 to TRBJ2-2; 10 nucleotides agree with TRBD1. Germline lookup yields CDR1 LNHNV and CDR2 YYDKDF (reference sequence). This CDR3 comprises 15 residues. V shed 5 bases and J 4 bases; nucleotides not matched to a gene: 4. The CDR3 protein is CATSADRGPTGELFF. CDR3 bases: TGTGCCACCAGCGCAGACAGGGGGCCCACCGGGGAGCTGTTTTTT.

This chain uses TRBV6-1 with TRBJ1-1; D remains ambiguous. Trimming stripped 5 bases from V and 4 bases from J, with 5 bases between. The CDR3 totals 11 residues. CDR1 and CDR2 from the germline V gene are MNHNS and SASEGT. The CDR3 here is CASSRFTEAFF. CDR3 DNA: TGTGCCAGCAGTCGGTTCACTGAAGCTTTCTTT.

This rearrangement joins TRBV7-9 to TRBJ1-1; D ambiguous. Germline assignment: CDR1 SEHNR and CDR2 FQNEAQ (reference sequence). With 6 bases removed from V and 5 bases from J, the gap between germline ends came to 13 bases. There are 13 residues in the CDR3. The CDR3 spells CASRAKVGTEAFF. DNA of the CDR3: TGTGCCAGCAGGGCGAAGGTGGGAACTGAAGCTTTCTTT.

This chain links TRBV7-3 with TRBJ2-3, with TRBD1 identical over 7 bases. Germline V lookup: CDR1 SGHTA, CDR2 FQGTGA. The junction had 5 bases not matched to a gene; V was cut back by 6 bases and J by 2 bases. The CDR3 sequence is 14 residues long. In nucleotides, the CDR3 is TGTGCCAGCAGTACGGGACAGAACACAGATACGCAGTATTTT. It translates to CASSTGQNTDTQYF. The full variable domain, its missing parts supplied by reference TRBV7-3 and TRBJ2-3, is GAGVSQTPSNKVTEKGKYVELRCDPISGHTALYWYRQSLGQGPEFLIYFQGTGAADDSGLPNDRFFAVRPEGSVSTLKIQRTERGDSAVYLCASSTGQNTDTQYFGPGTRLTVL.

This clone was detected only a few times. The rearrangement uses TRBV5-4 and TRBJ2-7; 10 bases align to TRBD2. This CDR3 has 14 amino acids. V shed 2 bases, J shed 2 bases, and the junction held 1 base outside the gene matches. The germline V gene has CDR1 SGHNT and CDR2 YYREEE (reference sequence). The CDR3 coding sequence is TGTGCCAGCAGCTTTGGGACTAGCGCCTACGAGCAGTACTTC. Amino acid sequence: CASSFGTSAYEQYF.

This rearrangement joins TRBV19 to TRBJ2-5; 9 nucleotides match TRBD2. Germline CDR1 reads LNHDA; CDR2 reads SQIVND (reference sequence). The V and J ends lost 3 bases and 0 bases, in that order; junction bases with no gene match: 2. The CDR3 runs 15 residues. The CDR3: CASSMTSGYQETQYF. The CDR3 DNA reads as TGTGCCAGTAGTATGACTAGCGGATACCAAGAGACCCAGTACTTC.

V gene TRBV5-6 combines with J gene TRBJ2-7, with 8 bases lining up with TRBD1. CDR3 length equals 13 residues. V was clipped by 0 bases and J by 4 bases; unmatched bases: 0. CDR1 is SGHDT and CDR2 is YYEEEE in the germline V gene. CDR3 in DNA: TGTGCCAGCAGCTTGGGGACAGGGTACGAGCAGTACTTC. Translation gives CASSLGTGYEQYF.

This rearrangement joins TRBV27 to TRBJ2-3; 10 nucleotides line up with TRBD2. The CDR3 runs to 15 residues. V lost 0 bases, J lost 4 bases, and 1 base stayed unmatched. The V gene's germline CDR1 is MNHEY and CDR2 SMNVEV (reference sequence). The CDR3 DNA is TGTGCCAGCAGTTTATCTAGCGGGAGGTCAGATACGCAGTATTTT. Translation gives CASSLSSGRSDTQYF.

This chain connects TRBV5-1 to TRBJ2-3; D is ambiguous. The V end was cut by 2 bases, the J end by 1 base, with 14 bases between. The CDR3 sequence is 16 residues long. Germline V lookup: CDR1 SGHRS, CDR2 YFSETQ. DNA of the CDR3: TGCGCCAGCAGCTTCCCGGGTGGCGCGGGCACAGATACGCAGTATTTT. Translated, it gives CASSFPGGAGTDTQYF.

This sequence joins TRBV27 and TRBJ1-2, with D perhaps matching TRBD1 (6 bases). Looked up from germline, CDR1 is MNHEY and CDR2 is SMNVEV (reference sequence). The CDR3 runs 14 residues. V dropped 3 bases and J dropped 2 bases, with 10 bases sitting between them. The CDR3 region has the DNA TGTGCCAGCAGTTTTTCCGGGGGCAACTATGGCTACACCTTC. Its translation: CASSFSGGNYGYTF.